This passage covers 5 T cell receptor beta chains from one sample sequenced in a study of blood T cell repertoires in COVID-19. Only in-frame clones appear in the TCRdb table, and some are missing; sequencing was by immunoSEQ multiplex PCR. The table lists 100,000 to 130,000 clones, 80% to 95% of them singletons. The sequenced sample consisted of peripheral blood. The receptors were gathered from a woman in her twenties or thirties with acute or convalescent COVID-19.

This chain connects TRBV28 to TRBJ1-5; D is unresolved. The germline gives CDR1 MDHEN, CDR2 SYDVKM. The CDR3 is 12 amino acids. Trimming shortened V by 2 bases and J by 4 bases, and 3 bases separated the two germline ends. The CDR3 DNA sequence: TGTGCCAGCAGTTTAACAAATCAGCCCCAGCATTTT. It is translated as CASSLTNQPQHF.

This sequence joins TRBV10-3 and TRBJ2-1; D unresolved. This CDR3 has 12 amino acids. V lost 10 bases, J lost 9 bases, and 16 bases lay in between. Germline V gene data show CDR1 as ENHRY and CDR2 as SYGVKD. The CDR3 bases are TGTGCCACCCAGGTCTCCCTCGGTGAGCAGTTCTTC. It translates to CATQVSLGEQFF.

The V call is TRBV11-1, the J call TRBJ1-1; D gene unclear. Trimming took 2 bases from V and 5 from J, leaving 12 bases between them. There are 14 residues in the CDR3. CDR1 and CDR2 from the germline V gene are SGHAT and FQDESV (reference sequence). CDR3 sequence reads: CASSLRRTRTEAFF. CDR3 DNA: TGTGCCAGCAGCTTAAGGAGGACGAGGACTGAAGCTTTCTTT.

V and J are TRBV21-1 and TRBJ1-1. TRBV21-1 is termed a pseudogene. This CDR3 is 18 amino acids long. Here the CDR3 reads CASSKIYHSGRRNTEAFF. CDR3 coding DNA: TGTGCCAGCAGCAAAATCTATCACAGTGGGAGGAGGAACACTGAAGCTTTCTTT.

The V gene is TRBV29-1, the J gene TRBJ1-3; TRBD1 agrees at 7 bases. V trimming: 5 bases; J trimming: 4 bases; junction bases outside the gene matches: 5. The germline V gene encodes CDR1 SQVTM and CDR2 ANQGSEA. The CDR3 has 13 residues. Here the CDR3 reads CSVPDRVGNTIYF. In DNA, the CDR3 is TGCAGCGTTCCCGACAGGGTAGGAAACACCATATATTTT. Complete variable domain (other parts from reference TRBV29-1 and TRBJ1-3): SAVISQKPSRDICQRGTSLTIQCQVDSQVTMMFWYRQQPGQSLTLIATANQGSEATYESGFVIDKFPISRPNLTFSTLTVSNMSPEDSSIYLCSVPDRVGNTIYFGEGSWLTVV.